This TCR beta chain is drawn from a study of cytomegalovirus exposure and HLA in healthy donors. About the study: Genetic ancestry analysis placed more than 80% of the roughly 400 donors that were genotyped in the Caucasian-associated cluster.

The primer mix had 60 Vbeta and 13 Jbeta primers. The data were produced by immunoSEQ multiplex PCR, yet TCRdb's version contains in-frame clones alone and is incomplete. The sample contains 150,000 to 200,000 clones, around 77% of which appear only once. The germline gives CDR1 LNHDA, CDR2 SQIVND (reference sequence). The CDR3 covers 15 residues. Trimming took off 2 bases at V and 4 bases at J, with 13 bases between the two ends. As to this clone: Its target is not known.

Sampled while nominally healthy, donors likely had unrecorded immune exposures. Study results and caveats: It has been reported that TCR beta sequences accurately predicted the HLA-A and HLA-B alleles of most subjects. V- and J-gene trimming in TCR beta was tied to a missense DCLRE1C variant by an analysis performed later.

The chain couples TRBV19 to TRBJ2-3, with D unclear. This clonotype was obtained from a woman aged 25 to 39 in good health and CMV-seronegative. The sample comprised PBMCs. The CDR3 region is CASSIHQNYADTQYF. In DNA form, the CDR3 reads TGTGCCAGTAGTATACACCAAAACTACGCAGATACGCAGTATTTT.